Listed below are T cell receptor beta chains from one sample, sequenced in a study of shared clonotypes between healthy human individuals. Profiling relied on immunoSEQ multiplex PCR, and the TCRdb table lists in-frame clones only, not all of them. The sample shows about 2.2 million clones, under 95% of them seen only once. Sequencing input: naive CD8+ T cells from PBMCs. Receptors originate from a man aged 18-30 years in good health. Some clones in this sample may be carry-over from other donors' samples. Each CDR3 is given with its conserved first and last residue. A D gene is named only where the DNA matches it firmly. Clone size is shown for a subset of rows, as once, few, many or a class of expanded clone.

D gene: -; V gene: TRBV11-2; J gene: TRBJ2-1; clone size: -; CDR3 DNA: TGTGCCAGCAGCCAAAGCCTCAGCTCCTACAATGAGCAGTTCTTC; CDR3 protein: CASSQSLSSYNEQFF
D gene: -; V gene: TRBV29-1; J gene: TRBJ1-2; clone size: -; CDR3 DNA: TGCAGCGTTGAAACCGGAACTAACTATGGCTACACCTTC; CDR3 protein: CSVETGTNYGYTF
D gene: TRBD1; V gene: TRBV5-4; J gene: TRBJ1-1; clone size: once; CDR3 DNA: TGTGCCAGCAGCAAAAATACAGGGGGCGCGGACACTGAAGCTTTCTTT; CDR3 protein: CASSKNTGGADTEAFF
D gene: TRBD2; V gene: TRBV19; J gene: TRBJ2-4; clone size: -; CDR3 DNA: TGTGCCAGTAGTATCCAGCCGACGGGGGGGATGAACATTCAGTACTTC; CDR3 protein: CASSIQPTGGMNIQYF
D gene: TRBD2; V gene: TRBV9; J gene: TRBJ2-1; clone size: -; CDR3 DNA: TGTGCCAGCAGCGTAGCTACGGGGGGTGGGAATGAGCAGTTCTTC; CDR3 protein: CASSVATGGGNEQFF
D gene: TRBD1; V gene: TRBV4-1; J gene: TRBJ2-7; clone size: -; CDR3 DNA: TGCGCCAGCAGCCTAAGACAGGGGGCATCCCACGAGCAGTACTTC; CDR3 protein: CASSLRQGASHEQYF
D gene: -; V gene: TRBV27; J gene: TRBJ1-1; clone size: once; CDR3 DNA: TGTGCCAGCAGTTTGAGTGTCGGGGGGACTGAAGCTTTCTTT; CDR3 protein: CASSLSVGGTEAFF
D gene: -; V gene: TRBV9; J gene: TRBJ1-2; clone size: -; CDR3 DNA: TGTGCCAGCAGCTCCCGGGGTAGGGAGGTTGGCTACACCTTC; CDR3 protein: CASSSRGREVGYTF
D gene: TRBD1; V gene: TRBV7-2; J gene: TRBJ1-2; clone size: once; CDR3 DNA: TGTGCCAGCAGCACGGACAGGTTGGGGCACTATGGCTACACCTTC; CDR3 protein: CASSTDRLGHYGYTF
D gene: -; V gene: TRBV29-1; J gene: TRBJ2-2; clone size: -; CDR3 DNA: TGCAGCGTTGAAGATCCCTGGGACACCGGGGAGCTGTTTTTT; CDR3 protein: CSVEDPWDTGELFF
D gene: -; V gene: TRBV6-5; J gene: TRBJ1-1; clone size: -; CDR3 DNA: TGTGCCAGCACCCTCCGGTCGACTATGAACACTGAAGCTTTCTTT; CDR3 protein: CASTLRSTMNTEAFF
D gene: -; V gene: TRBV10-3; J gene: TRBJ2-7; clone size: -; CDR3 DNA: TGTGCCACACTCTCGACCGAATCCTACGAGCAGTACTTC; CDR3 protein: CATLSTESYEQYF
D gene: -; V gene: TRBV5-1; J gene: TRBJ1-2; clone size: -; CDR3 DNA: TGCGCCAGCAGCCCTACACCTGGGACAACTAACTATGGCTACACCTTC; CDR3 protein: CASSPTPGTTNYGYTF
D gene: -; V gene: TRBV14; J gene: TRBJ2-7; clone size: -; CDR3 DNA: TGTGCCAGCAGCCGAAGCGGAGGGGTGTCCTACGAGCAGTACTTC; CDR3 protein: CASSRSGGVSYEQYF
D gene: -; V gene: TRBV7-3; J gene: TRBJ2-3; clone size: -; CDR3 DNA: TGTGCCAGCAGCCTTAAGGGGGGGATTACAGATACGCAGTATTTT; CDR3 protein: CASSLKGGITDTQYF
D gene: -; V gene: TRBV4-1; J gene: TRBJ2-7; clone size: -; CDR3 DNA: TGCGCCAGCAGCCAAGCCGAATTCGTCCTCGAGCAGTACTTC; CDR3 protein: CASSQAEFVLEQYF
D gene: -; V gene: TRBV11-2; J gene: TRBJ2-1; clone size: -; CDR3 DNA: TGTGCCAGCAGCTTACGTCAGTTTATCGGACACTTCTACAATGAGCAGTTCTTC; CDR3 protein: CASSLRQFIGHFYNEQFF
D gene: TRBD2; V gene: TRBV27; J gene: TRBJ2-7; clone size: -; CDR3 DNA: TGTGCCAGCAGGCCAATACTAGCGGGGTCCTACGAGCAGTACTTC; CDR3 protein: CASRPILAGSYEQYF
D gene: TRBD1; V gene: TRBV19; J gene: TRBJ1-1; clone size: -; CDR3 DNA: TGTGCCAGTAGTGAAACACAGGGGTATACTGAAGCTTTCTTT; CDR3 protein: CASSETQGYTEAFF